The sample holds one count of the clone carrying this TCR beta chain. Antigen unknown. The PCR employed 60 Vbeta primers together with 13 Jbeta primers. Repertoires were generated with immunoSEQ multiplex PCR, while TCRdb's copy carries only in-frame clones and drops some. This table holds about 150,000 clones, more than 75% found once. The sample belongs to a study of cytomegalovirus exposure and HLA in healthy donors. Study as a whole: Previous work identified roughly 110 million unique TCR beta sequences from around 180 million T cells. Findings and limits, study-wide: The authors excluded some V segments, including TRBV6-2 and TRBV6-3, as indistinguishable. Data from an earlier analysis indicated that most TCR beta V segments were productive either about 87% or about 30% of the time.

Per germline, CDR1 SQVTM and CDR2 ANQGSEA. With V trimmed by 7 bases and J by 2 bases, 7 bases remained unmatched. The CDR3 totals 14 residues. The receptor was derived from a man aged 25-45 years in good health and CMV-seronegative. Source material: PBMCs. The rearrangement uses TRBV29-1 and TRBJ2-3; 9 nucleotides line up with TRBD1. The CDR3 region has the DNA TGCAGCGCCCCGGACAGGGGAAACACAGATACGCAGTATTTT. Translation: CSAPDRGNTDTQYF.